The 13 T cell receptor beta chains presented below share a single source sample, sequenced in a study of long-term antiretroviral therapy in people with HIV. They ran version v3.0 of the immunoSEQ assay at survey level. Assay used: immunoSEQ multiplex PCR; TCRdb lists only in-frame clones, some missing. In the table there are about 28,000 clones, about 88% of which are singletons. Material: unsorted PBMCs, obtained 2 years after starting antiretroviral therapy. These receptors originate from a man in his fifties with HIV.

The chain carries TRBV2 and TRBJ1-5; D remains unclear. The germline gives CDR1 SNHLY, CDR2 FYNNEI. This CDR3 region has 13 residues. Trimming removed 4 bases from V and 9 bases from J, with 13 bases in between. The CDR3 region is CASSARESRPQHF. CDR3 DNA: TGTGCCAGCAGTGCTAGGGAATCTCGGCCCCAGCATTTT.

This rearrangement joins TRBV5-4 to TRBJ1-1; 10 bases are shared with TRBD1. The CDR3 has 16 residues. The V and J ends lost 0 bases and 0 bases, in that order; junction bases with no gene match: 2. Germline CDR1 is SGHNT and CDR2 is YYREEE (reference sequence). The chain's CDR3 is CASSLGQGALNTEAFF. The CDR3 nucleotides are TGTGCCAGCAGCTTGGGACAGGGGGCACTGAACACTGAAGCTTTCTTT.

The gene calls are TRBV5-1 and TRBJ2-7; no clear D gene. The V end was cut by 3 bases, the J end by 5 bases, with 9 bases between. Looked up from germline, CDR1 is SGHRS and CDR2 is YFSETQ. CDR3 size: 12 residues. The CDR3 coding sequence is TGCGCCAGCAGCTCTGGTCAGGACGAGCAGTACTTC. The encoded protein is CASSSGQDEQYF.

The rearrangement joins TRBV5-5 to TRBJ1-2; weak D call: TRBD1 (5 bases). From germline, CDR1 is SGHKS and CDR2 YYEKEE (reference sequence). Trimming left V 1 base short and J 4 bases short, with 11 bases between. This CDR3 is built from 14 residues. CDR3 loop: CASSLWGPGYGYTF. CDR3 sequence (DNA): TGTGCCAGCAGCTTGTGGGGCCCCGGCTATGGCTACACCTTC.

V gene TRBV7-9 combines with J gene TRBJ2-7; TRBD1 might be the D (5 bases). V was shortened by 3 bases and J by 4 bases, with 10 bases between the two germline ends. CDR1 is SEHNR and CDR2 is FQNEAQ in the germline V gene (reference sequence). The CDR3 is made up of 13 amino acids. CDR3: CASSLGQEYEQYF. The CDR3 DNA follows: TGTGCCAGCAGCTTGGGGCAAGAGTACGAGCAGTACTTC.

The V call is TRBV6-6, the J call TRBJ2-5, with a tentative D call TRBD2 (5 bases). CDR1 MNHNY and CDR2 SVGAGI come from the germline V gene (reference sequence). The CDR3 spans 12 residues. Trimming took 6 bases from V and 3 from J, leaving 8 bases between them. In DNA, the CDR3 is TGTGCCAGCAGGAGGGTTGAAGAGACCCAGTACTTC. Translation: CASRRVEETQYF.

The rearrangement joins TRBV11-3 to TRBJ2-4; 7 nucleotides align to TRBD1. The CDR3 consists of 15 residues. Germline CDR1 is SGHNT and CDR2 is YENEEA. J was trimmed by 0 bases and V by 3 bases; bases with no gene match: 2. The DNA of the CDR3 is TGTGCCAGCAGCTTGGGGACAGTAGCCAAAAACATTCAGTACTTC. This sequence encodes CASSLGTVAKNIQYF.

V gene TRBV11-3 combines with J gene TRBJ2-1, with D possibly being TRBD1 or TRBD2 (7 bases each). Trimming removed 5 bases at V and 7 bases at J, with 18 bases between. This CDR3 comprises 15 residues. The germline V gene encodes CDR1 SGHNT and CDR2 YENEEA. This CDR3 reads CASSPGGGWGNEQFF. DNA of the CDR3: TGTGCCAGCAGCCCAGGGGGGGGTTGGGGAAATGAGCAGTTCTTC.

The genes are TRBV30 and TRBJ2-3; D is perhaps TRBD1 or TRBD2 (5 bases each). Germline V gene lookup returns CDR1 GTSNPN and CDR2 SVGIG (reference sequence). V was cut by 0 bases and J by 4 bases, with 14 bases left in between. The CDR3 covers 15 residues. The CDR3 region is CAWSVGQGEPDTQYF. The CDR3 bases are TGTGCCTGGAGTGTAGGGCAGGGAGAACCAGATACGCAGTATTTT.

The V and J genes are TRBV25-1 and TRBJ1-2; maybe TRBD1 (5 bases). This CDR3 comprises 15 residues. Germline V lookup: CDR1 MGHDK, CDR2 SYGVNS. V lost 3 bases, J lost 5 bases, and 16 bases lay in between. The CDR3 DNA reads as TGTGCCAGCAGTGAGGGGGGTTCCCGCGTTTATGGCTACACCTTC. This sequence encodes CASSEGGSRVYGYTF.

Written as DNA, the CDR3 is TGTGCCAGCAGCTCCGGAGGGCGATTGAACACTGAAGCTTTCTTT. Residues: CASSSGGRLNTEAFF. The rearrangement uses TRBV5-5 and TRBJ1-1, with D uncertain. Germline assignment: CDR1 SGHKS and CDR2 YYEKEE (reference sequence). V was trimmed by 3 bases and J by 0 bases, leaving 12 bases between them. This CDR3 region has 15 residues.

This chain links TRBV7-8 with TRBJ2-7; possibly TRBD2 for D (5 bases). CDR1 and CDR2 (germline): SGHVS, FQNEAQ. This CDR3 comprises 16 residues. Trimming took 4 bases from V and 3 from J, leaving 19 bases between them. CDR3: CASSSPGSIGSYEQYF. The CDR3 DNA sequence: TGTGCCAGCAGCTCCCCTGGGTCCATTGGGAGCTACGAGCAGTACTTC.

This chain connects TRBV5-4 to TRBJ2-3, with 7 bases lining up with TRBD1. This CDR3 is 15 amino acids long. J lost 2 bases, V lost 4 bases, and 7 bases had no gene match. CDR1 is SGHNT, CDR2 YYREEE, per germline (reference sequence). CDR3: CASSLRDSVTDTQYF. The CDR3 DNA reads as TGTGCCAGCAGCCTCCGGGACAGCGTCACAGATACGCAGTATTTT.